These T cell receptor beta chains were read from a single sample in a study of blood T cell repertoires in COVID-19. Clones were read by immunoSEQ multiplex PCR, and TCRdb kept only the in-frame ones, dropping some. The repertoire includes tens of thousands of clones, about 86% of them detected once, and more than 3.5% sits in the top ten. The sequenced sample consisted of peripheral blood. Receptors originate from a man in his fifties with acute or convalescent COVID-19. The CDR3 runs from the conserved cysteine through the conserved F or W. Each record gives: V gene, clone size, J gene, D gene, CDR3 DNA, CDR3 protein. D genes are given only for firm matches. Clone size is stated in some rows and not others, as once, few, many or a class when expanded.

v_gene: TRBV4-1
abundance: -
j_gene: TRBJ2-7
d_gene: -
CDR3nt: TGCGCCAGCAGCCAAACGAAGGGGGACTACGAGCAGTACTTC
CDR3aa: CASSQTKGDYEQYF

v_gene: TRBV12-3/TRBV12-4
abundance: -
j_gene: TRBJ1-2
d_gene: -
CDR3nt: TGTGCCAGCAGCCCGGGACATCCTTATGGCTACACCTTC
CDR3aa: CASSPGHPYGYTF

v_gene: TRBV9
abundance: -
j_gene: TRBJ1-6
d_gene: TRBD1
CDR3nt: TGTGCCAGCAGCGTAGCTATAGGGACAGGGGTATCACCCCTCCACTTT
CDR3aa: CASSVAIGTGVSPLHF

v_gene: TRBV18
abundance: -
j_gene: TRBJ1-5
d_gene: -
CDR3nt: TGTGCCAGCTCACCGGAGGAGGATCAGCCCCAGCATTTT
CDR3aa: CASSPEEDQPQHF

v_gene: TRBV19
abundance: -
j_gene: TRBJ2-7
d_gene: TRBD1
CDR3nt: TGTGCCAGTAGCCGGGACAGGGACTACGAGCAGTACTTC
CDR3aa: CASSRDRDYEQYF

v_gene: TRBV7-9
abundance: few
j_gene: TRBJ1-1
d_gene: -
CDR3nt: TGTGCCAGCAGCTTAATTTCCCGGAACACTGAAGCTTTCTTT
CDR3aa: CASSLISRNTEAFF

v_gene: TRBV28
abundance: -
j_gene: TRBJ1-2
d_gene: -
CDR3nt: TGTGCCAGCAGTTTTGGGGGCGGAAGCTATGGCTACACCTTC
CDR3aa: CASSFGGGSYGYTF

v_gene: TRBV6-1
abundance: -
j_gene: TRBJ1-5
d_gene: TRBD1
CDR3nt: TGTGCCAGCAGTGAAGGACAGGGGCTGCAGCCCCAGCATTTT
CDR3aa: CASSEGQGLQPQHF

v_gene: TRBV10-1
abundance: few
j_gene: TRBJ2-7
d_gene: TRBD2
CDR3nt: TGCGCCAGCAGTGATACGGGAGGAGTCTACGAGCAGTACTTC
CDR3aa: CASSDTGGVYEQYF

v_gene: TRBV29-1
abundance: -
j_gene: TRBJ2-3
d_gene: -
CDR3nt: TGCAGCACCTCTGGGGGCGGGGGCCTCCTGGATACGCAGTATTTT
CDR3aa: CSTSGGGGLLDTQYF

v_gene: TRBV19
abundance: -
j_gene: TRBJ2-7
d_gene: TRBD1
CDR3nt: TGTGCCAGTAGGCGGGACAGGGGCTACGAGCAGTACTTC
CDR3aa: CASRRDRGYEQYF

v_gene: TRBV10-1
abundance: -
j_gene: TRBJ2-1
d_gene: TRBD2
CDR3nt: TGCGCCAGCAGTGCCACTAGCGGATACTACAATGAGCAGTTCTTC
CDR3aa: CASSATSGYYNEQFF

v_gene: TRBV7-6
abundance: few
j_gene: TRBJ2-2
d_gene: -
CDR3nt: TGTGCCAGCAGCTTAGGTAGCGTCAACACCGGGGAGCTGTTTTTT
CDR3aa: CASSLGSVNTGELFF

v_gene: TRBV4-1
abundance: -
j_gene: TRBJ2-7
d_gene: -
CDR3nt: TGCGCCAGCAGCCAAGCGGGAACAACGGGGGCCTACGAGCAGTACTTC
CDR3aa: CASSQAGTTGAYEQYF

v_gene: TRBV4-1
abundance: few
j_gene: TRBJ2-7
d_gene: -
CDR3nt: TGCGCCAGCAGCTATAGCTATGAGACAGGCTCCTACGAGCAGTACTTC
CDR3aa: CASSYSYETGSYEQYF

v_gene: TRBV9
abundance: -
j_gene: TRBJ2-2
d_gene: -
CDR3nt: TGTGCCAGCAGTAGGGGGAACACCGGGGAGCTGTTTTTT
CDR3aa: CASSRGNTGELFF

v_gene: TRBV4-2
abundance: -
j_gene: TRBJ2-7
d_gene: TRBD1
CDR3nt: TGTGCCAGCAGCCAGGTTAGGGGACAGGGTTACGAGCAGTACTTC
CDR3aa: CASSQVRGQGYEQYF

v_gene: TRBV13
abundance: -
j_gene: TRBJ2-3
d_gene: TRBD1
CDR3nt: TGTGCCAGCAGCCGCTGGGACAGTGGCCCAGATACGCAGTATTTT
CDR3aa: CASSRWDSGPDTQYF

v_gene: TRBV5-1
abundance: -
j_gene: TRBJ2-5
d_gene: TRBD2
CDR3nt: TGCGCCAGCAGCTTGGTGCCGGGAGGGCCTGAGACCCAGTACTTC
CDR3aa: CASSLVPGGPETQYF

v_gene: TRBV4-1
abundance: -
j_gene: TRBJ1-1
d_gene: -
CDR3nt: TGCGCCAGCAGCCAAGAACAGGGACGACCGGGCGCTTTCTTT
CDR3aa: CASSQEQGRPGAFF

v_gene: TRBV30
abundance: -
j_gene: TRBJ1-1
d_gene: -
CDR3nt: TGTGCCTGGACGGTGAACACTGAAGCTTTCTTT
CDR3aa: CAWTVNTEAFF

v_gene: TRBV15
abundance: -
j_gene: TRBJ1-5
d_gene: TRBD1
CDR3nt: TGTGCCACCAGGGACAGGGCGGTAAGCAATCAGCCCCAGCATTTT
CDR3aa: CATRDRAVSNQPQHF

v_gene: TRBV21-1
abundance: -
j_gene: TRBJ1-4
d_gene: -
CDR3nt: TGTGCCAGCAGCACGCCACAGGGCAATAGGGCAGCAACTAATGAAAAACTGTTTTTT
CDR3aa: CASSTPQGNRAATNEKLFF

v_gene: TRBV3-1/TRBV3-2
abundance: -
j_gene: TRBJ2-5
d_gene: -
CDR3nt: TGTGCCAGCAGCTCAAATTTAGGGGGGACCCAGTACTTC
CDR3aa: CASSSNLGGTQYF

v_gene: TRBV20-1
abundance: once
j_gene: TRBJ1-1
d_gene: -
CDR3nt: TGCAGTGCTAGTATGGGGGGTGGGAGGAACACTGAAGCTTTCTTT
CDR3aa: CSASMGGGRNTEAFF

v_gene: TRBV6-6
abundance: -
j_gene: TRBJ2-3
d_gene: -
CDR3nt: TGTGCCAGCAGCCTCGGCTCGGGACTCATCACAGATACGCAGTATTTT
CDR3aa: CASSLGSGLITDTQYF

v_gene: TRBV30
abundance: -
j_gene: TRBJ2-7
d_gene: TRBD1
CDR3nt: TGTGCCTGGCGTCCCCCGGACAGGGGGCGTTACGAGCAGTACTTC
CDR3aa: CAWRPPDRGRYEQYF

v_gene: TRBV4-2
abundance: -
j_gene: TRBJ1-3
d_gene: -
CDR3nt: TGTGCCAGCAGCCAAGACTCGGGTCCTGGAAACACCATATATTTT
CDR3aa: CASSQDSGPGNTIYF

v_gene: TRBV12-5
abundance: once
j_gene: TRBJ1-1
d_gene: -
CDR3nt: TGTGCTAGTGGCCTAGGGACTGCGACTGAAGCTTTCTTT
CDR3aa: CASGLGTATEAFF

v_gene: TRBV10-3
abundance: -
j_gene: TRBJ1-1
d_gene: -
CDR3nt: TGTGCCATCAGGGATGGAACGAAAGGAGATACTGAAGCTTTCTTT
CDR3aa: CAIRDGTKGDTEAFF

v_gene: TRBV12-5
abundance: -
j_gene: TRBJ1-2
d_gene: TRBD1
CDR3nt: TGTGCTAGTGGACCCCGAGTGGGGACAGGGGGATATGGCTACACCTTC
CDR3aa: CASGPRVGTGGYGYTF

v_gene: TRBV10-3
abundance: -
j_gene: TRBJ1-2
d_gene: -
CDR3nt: TGTGCCATCAGTGAGTCATTAACAGGCGGATGGTATGGCTACACCTTC
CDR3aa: CAISESLTGGWYGYTF

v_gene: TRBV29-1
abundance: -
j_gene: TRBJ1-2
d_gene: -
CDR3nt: TGCAGCGTTGGGCCTACAGGGAACGGAGCTAACTATGGCTACACCTTC
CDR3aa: CSVGPTGNGANYGYTF

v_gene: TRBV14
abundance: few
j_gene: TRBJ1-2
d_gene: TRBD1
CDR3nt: TGTGCCAGCAGGAGGACAGGGCGTGGTTTTGGCTACACCTTC
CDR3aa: CASRRTGRGFGYTF

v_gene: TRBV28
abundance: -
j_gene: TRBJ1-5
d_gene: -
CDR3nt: TGTGCCAGCATCTCACAGGGAAGGGGTCAGCCCCAGCATTTT
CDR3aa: CASISQGRGQPQHF

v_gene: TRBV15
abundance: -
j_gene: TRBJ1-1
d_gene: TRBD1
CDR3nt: TGTGCCACCAGCAGAGATCCACCGACAGGGGTTCCTGAAGCTTTCTTT
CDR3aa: CATSRDPPTGVPEAFF